Presented here are 13 T cell receptor beta chains from one specimen sequenced in a study of cytomegalovirus exposure and HLA in healthy donors. The repertoire was sequenced with immunoSEQ multiplex PCR; TCRdb's copy has only in-frame clones and lacks some. The table lists 200,000 to 300,000 clones, 86% of them singletons. Sequenced input: PBMCs. These receptors were obtained from a woman between 25 and 40 years old in good health and CMV-seropositive.

V and J are TRBV9 and TRBJ2-2, with D unclear. The V end lost 0 bases, the J end lost 7 bases, and 7 bases lay between the germline ends. The CDR3 contains 13 residues. Germline lookup yields CDR1 SGDLS and CDR2 YYNGEE. The CDR3 DNA follows: TGTGCCAGCAGCGTAGACTATAACGGGGAGCTGTTTTTT. It translates to CASSVDYNGELFF.

The V call is TRBV6-5, the J call TRBJ2-2; D ambiguous. The V gene lost 8 bases and the J gene lost 0 bases, with 7 bases spanning the gap. Germline loops: CDR1 MNHEY, CDR2 SVGAGI. The length of the CDR3 is 13 residues. The CDR3 sequence is CASLSTNTGELFF. CDR3 nucleotide sequence: TGTGCCAGCCTTAGCACGAACACCGGGGAGCTGTTTTTT.

The chain joins TRBV2 to TRBJ2-7; tentatively, D is TRBD2 (5 bases). Trimming cost V 8 bases and J 6 bases, with 17 bases left between them. The CDR3 extends over 13 amino acids. Looked up from germline, CDR1 is SNHLY and CDR2 is FYNNEI. CDR3 protein: CASLRGLLREQYF. As DNA, the CDR3 is TGTGCCAGCTTAAGAGGGCTCCTACGCGAGCAGTACTTC. Full variable domain (remainder filled in from reference TRBV2 and TRBJ2-7): EPEVTQTPSHQVTQMGQEVILRCVPISNHLYFYWYRQILGQKVEFLVSFYNNEISEKSEIFDDQFSVERPDGSNFTLKIRSTKLEDSAMYFCASLRGLLREQYFGPGTRLTVT.

The V gene is TRBV11-1, the J gene TRBJ1-1; D call uncertain. This CDR3 has 14 amino acids. The germline V and J ends were trimmed by 2 bases and 2 bases, with 9 bases remaining between them. The germline V gene encodes CDR1 SGHAT and CDR2 FQDESV (reference sequence). CDR3 residues: CASSLLQTNTEAFF. For the CDR3, the DNA is TGTGCCAGCAGCTTACTCCAGACTAACACTGAAGCTTTCTTT.

The chain carries TRBV7-8 and TRBJ2-7; D unclear. Trimming removed 1 base from V and 5 bases from J, with 9 bases in between. Germline V gives CDR1 SGHVS, CDR2 FQNEAQ. CDR3 size: 13 residues. CDR3 nucleotide sequence: TGTGCCAGCAGCTTAGGAGGTATCCACGAGCAGTACTTC. Protein sequence: CASSLGGIHEQYF.

This chain joins TRBV4-1 and TRBJ2-5; no clear D. The CDR3 runs 14 residues. The V and J ends lost 4 bases and 2 bases respectively, with 11 bases between them. Germline lookup yields CDR1 MGHRA and CDR2 YSYEKL. CDR3 in DNA: TGCGCCAGCAGCCTGTTAGATATTCAAGAGACCCAGTACTTC. It codes for CASSLLDIQETQYF.

The V gene is TRBV19, the J gene TRBJ1-2; D possibly corresponds to TRBD1 (6 bases). This CDR3 spans 15 amino acids. V shed 4 bases and J shed 4 bases, with 16 bases lying between them. Germline CDR1 and CDR2: LNHDA and SQIVND (reference sequence). The CDR3 reads CASSKPGGSGYGYTF. The CDR3 nucleotides are TGTGCCAGTAGTAAGCCGGGGGGCTCGGGCTATGGCTACACCTTC. The full variable domain, with the rest looked up from reference TRBV19 and TRBJ1-2, is DGGITQSPKYLFRKEGQNVTLSCEQNLNHDAMYWYRQDPGQGLRLIYYSQIVNDFQKGDIAEGYSVSREKKESFPLTVTSAQKNPTAFYLCASSKPGGSGYGYTFGSGTRLTVV.

The chain carries TRBV2 and TRBJ1-1; D ambiguous. Germline lookup yields CDR1 SNHLY and CDR2 FYNNEI. V gave up 2 bases and J gave up 5 bases, with 9 bases separating them. The CDR3 contains 13 residues. In nucleotides, the CDR3 is TGTGCCAGCAGTGAAACAATGACAACTGAAGCTTTCTTT. This encodes CASSETMTTEAFF.

The rearrangement joins TRBV11-1 to TRBJ1-4; no clear D gene. The CDR3 has 14 residues. V lost 3 bases to trimming and J lost 8 bases, with 13 bases between them. Germline CDR1 and CDR2: SGHAT and FQDESV (reference sequence). In DNA, the CDR3 is TGTGCCAGCAGCTTCGGGGTTGGTAGCGAAAAACTGTTTTTT. Its translation: CASSFGVGSEKLFF.

The chain uses TRBV21-1 and TRBJ1-5; TRBD1, the D gene given by the table, was not confirmed from the DNA. TRBV21-1 is classified as a pseudogene. The CDR3 runs 22 residues. CDR3 sequence reads: CASSKIMKDRVKSPYSNQPQHF. The CDR3 region has the DNA TGTGCCAGCAGCAAAATAATGAAGGACAGGGTAAAATCACCGTATAGCAATCAGCCCCAGCATTTT.

The chain combines TRBV5-1 with TRBJ2-1; D not certain. The CDR3 is 15 amino acids. Germline V gene lookup returns CDR1 SGHRS and CDR2 YFSETQ. The germline V and J ends were trimmed by 6 bases and 4 bases, with 17 bases remaining between them. Here the CDR3 DNA reads TGCGCCAGCAACGACGGTTACGCAGCGTACAATGAGCAGTTCTTC. It yields the protein CASNDGYAAYNEQFF.

The DNA of the CDR3 is TGTGCCAGCAGTGAAACATTTGGGACAAGGGCTGAAGCTTTCTTT. Translation: CASSETFGTRAEAFF. The chain combines TRBV6-1 with TRBJ1-1; TRBD1 might be the D (6 bases). The CDR3 totals 15 residues. Germline V gene data show CDR1 as MNHNS and CDR2 as SASEGT. Deletions cut 2 bases from V and 6 bases from J, with 16 bases between.

Only a few counts were recorded for this clone. The chain combines TRBV6-1 with TRBJ1-3; D unclear. Trimming left V 1 base short and J 4 bases short, with 11 bases between. Germline lookup yields CDR1 MNHNS and CDR2 SASEGT. The CDR3 contains 15 residues. Here the CDR3 DNA reads TGTGCCAGCAGTGAAGGAGGTACGATCGGAAACACCATATATTTT. It yields the protein CASSEGGTIGNTIYF.